Listed here are 5 T cell receptor beta chains from one sample, sequenced in a study of blood T cell repertoires in COVID-19. Libraries were prepared by immunoSEQ multiplex PCR; TCRdb keeps only in-frame clonotypes and omits some of them. In the table there are 50,000 to 65,000 clones, about 85% of which are singletons. Sequencing was done on a sample of peripheral blood. These receptors were obtained from a human donor in a cohort sampled during active COVID-19.

The rearrangement links TRBV28 to TRBJ1-5, with unresolved D. The CDR3 is 13 amino acids. The germline CDR1 and CDR2 sequences are MDHEN and SYDVKM. V lost 6 bases to trimming and J lost 2 bases, with 8 bases between them. CDR3 region: CASRPGGNQPQHF. CDR3 DNA: TGTGCCAGCAGGCCGGGTGGCAATCAGCCCCAGCATTTT.

This rearrangement joins TRBV19 to TRBJ2-7; 10 positions match TRBD1. With 10 bases clipped from V and 7 bases from J, the junction kept 13 bases outside the gene matches. Germline V CDR1 and CDR2: LNHDA, SQIVND (reference sequence). The CDR3 runs to 14 residues. The CDR3 region has the DNA TGTGCCACCTCCTTGACAGGGGGCCTTGAGGAGCAGTACTTC. This sequence encodes CATSLTGGLEEQYF.

A single count supports this clone. The chain couples TRBV30 to TRBJ1-2, with D hard to call. V was pared by 2 bases and J by 2 bases, with 9 bases between. Germline CDR1 GTSNPN, CDR2 SVGIG (reference sequence). The CDR3 has 13 residues. As DNA, the CDR3 is TGTGCCTGGAGTCCTGACGGGAACTATGGCTACACCTTC. Translating it yields CAWSPDGNYGYTF.

The J gene is TRBJ2-2, the V gene TRBV5-6, with a weak D call TRBD2 (6 bases). Trimming removed 3 bases from V and 1 base from J, with 13 bases in between. The CDR3 runs to 16 residues. CDR1 and CDR2 (germline): SGHDT, YYEEEE. The CDR3 loop is CASSSYRDWNTGELFF. Here the CDR3 DNA reads TGTGCCAGCAGCTCGTACCGGGACTGGAACACCGGGGAGCTGTTTTTT. Looking up the rest from reference TRBV5-6 and TRBJ2-2 gives the full variable domain: DAGVTQSPTHLIKTRGQQVTLRCSPKSGHDTVSWYQQALGQGPQFIFQYYEEEERQRGNFPDRFSGHQFPNYSSELNVNALLLGDSALYLCASSSYRDWNTGELFFGEGSRLTVL.

The chain employs TRBV12-5 and TRBJ2-1; 9 nucleotides align to TRBD2. Germline CDR1 is LGHNT and CDR2 is FRNRAP. Trimming removed 3 bases from V and 5 bases from J; junction bases left unmatched: 8. CDR3 length equals 16 residues. The CDR3 sequence: CASGLRGLAGNNEQFF. CDR3 in DNA: TGTGCTAGTGGTTTAAGAGGCCTAGCGGGGAACAATGAGCAGTTCTTC.